The clone carrying this T cell receptor beta chain was recorded a few times. Libraries of TCR beta came from iRepertoire HTBI primers plus Arm-PCR of CDR3 regions. TCRdb re-analysed the multiplex PCR reads in MiXCR, keeping a single row per CDR3 protein. This sample has 650,000 to 700,000 distinct CDR3 sequences, with 30% found just once. The time point here: persistent/refractory GD, antithyroid drugs over 5 years with positive TRAb. Isolated PBMC RNA provided the starting material for the TCR library. Enrollment of patients was through an endocrinology department in Xi'an, China. The sample is drawn from a study of regulatory T cells in long-lasting Graves disease. The TCR was taken from a female donor with Graves disease. The source was peripheral blood mononuclear cells (PBMCs), collected when the disease was refractory, from a patient treated with antithyroid drugs.

The CDR3 DNA reads TGCAGCGTAGCGGGACAGGGGAATCAGCCCCAGCATTTT. Its protein is CSVAGQGNQPQHF. The rearrangement uses TRBV29-1 and TRBJ1-5, with 10 bases lining up with TRBD1. CDR3 length: 13 amino acids. Unmatched junction bases numbered 3, after V lost 6 bases and J lost 4 bases. Germline loops: CDR1 SQVTM, CDR2 ANQGSEA.